This TCR beta chain was recorded in a study of CD8+ T cells in alopecia areata. Individuals with alopecia areata gave both lesional scalp punch biopsies and peripheral blood for collection. The researchers isolated CD4+ and CD8+ T cells from PBMCs by sorting. The authors extracted RNA and reverse transcribed it into cDNA as the sequencing template. Here immunoSEQ multiplex PCR was the method, and the copy in TCRdb shows in-frame clones only, minus some. This table holds 130,000 to 150,000 clones, around 86% found once. Germline V gives CDR1 SGHDT, CDR2 YYEEEE. V was clipped by 2 bases and J by 1 base, with 14 bases between them. The CDR3 runs 16 residues.

Material: CD8+ T cells sorted from blood, obtained at week 0. The chain has TRBV5-6 and TRBJ2-3; no clear D gene. This sequence originates from a human donor with alopecia areata. The CDR3 DNA reads TGTGCCAGCAGCTTTTTGTCGGCGGCCCGCACAGATACGCAGTATTTT. Translation gives CASSFLSAARTDTQYF. The whole variable domain, filled in from reference TRBV5-6 and TRBJ2-3, reads DAGVTQSPTHLIKTRGQQVTLRCSPKSGHDTVSWYQQALGQGPQFIFQYYEEEERQRGNFPDRFSGHQFPNYSSELNVNALLLGDSALYLCASSFLSAARTDTQYFGPGTRLTVL.